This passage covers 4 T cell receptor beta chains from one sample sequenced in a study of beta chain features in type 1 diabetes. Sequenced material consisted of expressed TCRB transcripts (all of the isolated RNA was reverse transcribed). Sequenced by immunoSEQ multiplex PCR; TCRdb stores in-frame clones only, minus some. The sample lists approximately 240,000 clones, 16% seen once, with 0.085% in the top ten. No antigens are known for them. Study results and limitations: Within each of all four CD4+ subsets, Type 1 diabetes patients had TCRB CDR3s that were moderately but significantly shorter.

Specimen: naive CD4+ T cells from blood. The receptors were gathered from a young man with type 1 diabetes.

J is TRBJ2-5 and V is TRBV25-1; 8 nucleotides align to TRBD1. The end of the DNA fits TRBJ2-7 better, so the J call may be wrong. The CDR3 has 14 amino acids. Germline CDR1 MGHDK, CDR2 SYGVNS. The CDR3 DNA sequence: TGTGCCAGCAGTGAGAACGGACAGGGTTTCGAGCAGTACTTC. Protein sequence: CASSENGQGFEQYF.

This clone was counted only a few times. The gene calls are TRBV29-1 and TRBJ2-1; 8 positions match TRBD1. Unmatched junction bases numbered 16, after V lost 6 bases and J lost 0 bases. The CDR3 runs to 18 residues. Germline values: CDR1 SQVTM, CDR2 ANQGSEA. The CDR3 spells CSVGQAVKGASSYNEQFF. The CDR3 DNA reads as TGCAGCGTGGGACAGGCCGTTAAGGGGGCCAGCTCCTACAATGAGCAGTTCTTC.

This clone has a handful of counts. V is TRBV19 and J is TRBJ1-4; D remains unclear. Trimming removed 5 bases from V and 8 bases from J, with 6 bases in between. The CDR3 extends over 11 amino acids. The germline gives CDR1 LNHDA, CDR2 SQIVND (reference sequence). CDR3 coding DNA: TGTGCCAGTAGTCGAAGAGAAAAACTGTTTTTT. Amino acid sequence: CASSRREKLFF.

CDR3 sequence reads: CSVVYAGAHNQPQHF. Written as DNA, the CDR3 is TGCAGCGTTGTTTATGCGGGGGCTCACAATCAGCCCCAGCATTTT. The chain combines TRBV29-1 with TRBJ1-5; D possibly corresponds to TRBD1 (6 bases). Trimming stripped 4 bases from V and 3 bases from J, with 16 bases between. CDR3 length equals 15 residues. Germline values: CDR1 SQVTM, CDR2 ANQGSEA.